The 16 T cell receptor beta chains below were found in one sample sequenced in a study of T cell responses to AZD1222 COVID-19 vaccine. Assay used: immunoSEQ multiplex PCR; TCRdb lists only in-frame clones, some missing. The data hold roughly 120,000 clones, with just over 85% observed a single time. The sample consisted of peripheral blood, taken on day 0 of AZD1222 vaccination. The receptors originated from an adult in good health.

The chain has TRBV18 and TRBJ1-1; D unresolved. Germline V gene lookup returns CDR1 KGHSH and CDR2 LQKENI. The CDR3 is 16 amino acids. V lost 3 bases, J lost 1 base, and 15 bases lay in between. In nucleotides, the CDR3 is TGTGCCAGCTCACCGGTCGGCTCCGTCCAGAACACTGAAGCTTTCTTT. Its protein is CASSPVGSVQNTEAFF.

V gene TRBV29-1 combines with J gene TRBJ1-2; the D is unclear. Germline loops: CDR1 SQVTM, CDR2 ANQGSEA. The CDR3 extends over 13 amino acids. Trimming pared 1 base from V and 3 bases from J, leaving 9 bases between. The CDR3 sequence: CSVEGNSDYGYTF. CDR3 nucleotides: TGCAGCGTTGAAGGGAACAGCGACTATGGCTACACCTTC. Combining the CDR3 with reference TRBV29-1 and TRBJ1-2 gives the whole variable domain SAVISQKPSRDICQRGTSLTIQCQVDSQVTMMFWYRQQPGQSLTLIATANQGSEATYESGFVIDKFPISRPNLTFSTLTVSNMSPEDSSIYLCSVEGNSDYGYTFGSGTRLTVV.

The chain employs TRBV9 and TRBJ1-4; the match to TRBD1 covers 8 bases. Germline CDR1 and CDR2: SGDLS and YYNGEE. After removal of 4 bases from V and 3 bases from J, the junction contained 5 bases not matched to a gene. The CDR3 sequence is 15 residues long. CDR3 in DNA: TGTGCCAGCAGCTCTCGACAGGGGTCTAATGAAAAACTGTTTTTT. Protein product: CASSSRQGSNEKLFF.

This chain links TRBV3-1 (or the pseudogene TRBV3-2) with TRBJ1-3; D uncertain. Trimming shortened V by 3 bases and J by 5 bases, and 8 bases separated the two germline ends. The CDR3 has 13 residues. CDR1 and CDR2 from the germline V gene are LGHDT and YNNKEL (reference sequence). The chain's CDR3 is CASSQGARNTIYF. DNA for the CDR3: TGTGCCAGCAGCCAGGGTGCGAGAAACACCATATATTTT.

The rearrangement uses TRBV12-3 or TRBV12-4 and TRBJ2-3; TRBD2 might be the D (6 bases). This CDR3 comprises 13 residues. Trimming took 1 base from V and 8 from J, leaving 10 bases between them. The DNA for the CDR3 is TGTGCCAGCAGTTTAGAGCGGGCCAGTACGCAGTATTTT. It specifies CASSLERASTQYF.

V gene TRBV7-9 combines with J gene TRBJ2-5, with D possibly TRBD2 on 6 matching bases. V was cut by 5 bases and J by 5 bases, with 15 bases left in between. The CDR3 is 14 residues long. Germline V gene data show CDR1 as SEHNR and CDR2 as FQNEAQ (reference sequence). The CDR3 region is CASSPREIRETQYF. The CDR3 nucleotides are TGTGCCAGCAGCCCCCGGGAGATTCGGGAGACCCAGTACTTC.

The CDR3 sequence is CSSATNEKLFF. The CDR3 DNA sequence: TGCAGTTCTGCAACTAATGAAAAACTGTTTTTT. V and J are TRBV20-1 and TRBJ1-4; no reliable D call. Between the trimmed V and J ends, which lost 8 bases and 0 bases, there was a span of 4 bases. Germline values: CDR1 DFQATT, CDR2 SNEGSKA (reference sequence). The CDR3 runs 11 residues.

This sequence joins TRBV5-1 and TRBJ1-4; D is ambiguous. In germline, CDR1 is SGHRS, CDR2 YFSETQ. The CDR3 runs to 13 residues. V was shortened by 4 bases and J by 16 bases, with 20 bases between the two germline ends. As DNA, the CDR3 is TGCGCCAGCAGCACGGACCGCTCGGATAAAGAGTTTTTT. It encodes CASSTDRSDKEFF.

The rearrangement joins TRBV5-1 to TRBJ2-2, with no clear D. Per the germline V gene, CDR1 is SGHRS and CDR2 is YFSETQ. This CDR3 contains 13 residues. V dropped 0 bases and J dropped 7 bases, with 7 bases sitting between them. The CDR3 loop is CASSLGGGGELFF. The CDR3 DNA reads TGCGCCAGCAGCTTGGGTGGCGGCGGGGAGCTGTTTTTT. Complete variable domain (other parts from reference TRBV5-1 and TRBJ2-2): KAGVTQTPRYLIKTRGQQVTLSCSPISGHRSVSWYQQTPGQGLQFLFEYFSETQRNKGNFPGRFSGRQFSNSRSEMNVSTLELGDSALYLCASSLGGGGELFFGEGSRLTVL.

The V and J genes are TRBV6-2 or TRBV6-3 and TRBJ2-1; 10 positions match TRBD2. This CDR3 region has 20 residues. V was pared by 0 bases and J by 0 bases, with 11 bases of the junction left unmatched. Germline CDR1 MNHEY, CDR2 SVGEGT. In DNA form, the CDR3 reads TGTGCCAGCAGTTACTCGAGCGGGAGGGTAGCCTACAGCTCCTACAATGAGCAGTTCTTC. Protein sequence: CASSYSSGRVAYSSYNEQFF.

The J gene is TRBJ2-2, the V gene TRBV16, with D possibly TRBD2 on 5 matching bases. Trimming shortened V by 2 bases and J by 4 bases, and 8 bases separated the two germline ends. This CDR3 spans 14 amino acids. The V gene's germline CDR1 is KGHSY and CDR2 FQNENV. The CDR3 DNA follows: TGTGCCAGCAGCCAAAGCGGTTCCACCGGGGAGCTGTTTTTT. It codes for CASSQSGSTGELFF.

Comments on this clone: At one end the junction does not follow the germline gene, possibly because of a read error. V usage is TRBV13 and J usage is TRBJ2-3; weak D call: TRBD2 (7 bases). Looked up from germline, CDR1 is PRHDT and CDR2 is FYEKMQ (reference sequence). The CDR3 totals 14 residues. In nucleotides, the CDR3 is TGCTGTGGAGGGGGGGCAAGTTGCACAGATACGCAGTATTTT. This encodes CCGGGASCTDTQYF.

The rearrangement joins TRBV29-1 to TRBJ2-7; possibly TRBD1 for D (5 bases). From germline, CDR1 is SQVTM and CDR2 ANQGSEA. This CDR3 has 12 residues. Trimming took off 4 bases at V and 0 bases at J, with 7 bases between the two ends. The CDR3 bases are TGCAGCGTTGGGACACACTCCTACGAGCAGTACTTC. It specifies CSVGTHSYEQYF.

This rearrangement joins TRBV29-1 to TRBJ2-7; 8 nucleotides align to TRBD1. There are 13 residues in the CDR3. In germline, CDR1 is SQVTM, CDR2 ANQGSEA. V was pared by 3 bases and J by 6 bases, with 7 bases of the junction left unmatched. The CDR3 sequence: CSVDGQGAGEQYF. CDR3 nucleotides: TGCAGCGTTGACGGCCAGGGGGCAGGCGAGCAGTACTTC.

The genes are TRBV11-3 and TRBJ2-1, with D possibly TRBD2 on 5 matching bases. Trimming cost V 5 bases and J 8 bases, with 13 bases left between them. Germline V CDR1 and CDR2: SGHNT, YENEEA. The CDR3 runs 13 residues. The CDR3 region is CASSPTRADEQFF. The CDR3 DNA follows: TGTGCCAGCAGCCCAACTAGAGCGGATGAGCAGTTCTTC. Looking up the rest from reference TRBV11-3 and TRBJ2-1 gives the full variable domain: EAGVVQSPRYKIIEKKQPVAFWCNPISGHNTLYWYLQNLGQGPELLIRYENEEAVDDSQLPKDRFSAERLKGVDSTLKIQPAELGDSAVYLCASSPTRADEQFFGPGTRLTVL.

V is TRBV29-1 and J is TRBJ1-2; D call uncertain. Germline V CDR1 and CDR2: SQVTM, ANQGSEA. Trimming pared 4 bases from V and 4 bases from J, leaving 10 bases between. The CDR3 spans 12 residues. CDR3 sequence (DNA): TGCAGCGTTGGGGAAAAGACCTATGGCTACACCTTC. The encoded protein is CSVGEKTYGYTF.